A selection of T cell receptor beta chains follows, all from one sample in a study of beta chain features in type 1 diabetes. Here immunoSEQ multiplex PCR was the method, and the copy in TCRdb shows in-frame clones only, minus some. The sample includes about 230,000 clones, about 9.3% of them seen just once. The sequenced sample was naive CD4+ T cells from blood. These receptors originate from a woman under 30 in good health. Each CDR3 is given with its conserved first and last residue. The order of the fields is V gene, D gene, J gene, clone size, CDR3 DNA, CDR3 protein. D genes are given only for firm matches. Clone size is stated in some rows and not others, as once, few, many or a class when expanded.

TRBV29-1	TRBD1	TRBJ1-5	few	TGCAGCCATGGACAGGGGGATCGGTCAGCTCAGCCCCAGCATTTT	CSHGQGDRSAQPQHF
TRBV5-1	TRBD1	TRBJ1-2	NA	TGCGCCAGCGGGAAGGGGGCGATCCCTAACTATGGCTACACCTTC	CASGKGAIPNYGYTF
TRBV6-5	NA	TRBJ1-2	NA	TGTGCCAGCAGCCAGGTTAACTATGGCTACACCTTC	CASSQVNYGYTF
TRBV7-8	NA	TRBJ1-2	NA	TGTGCCAGCAGCTTAGGTTCCCGATCCGGGAGCGGCTACACCTTC	CASSLGSRSGSGYTF
TRBV11-1	TRBD1	TRBJ2-3	NA	TGTGCCAGCAGCTCGTTGGACAGGGTGGCAGATACGCAGTATTTT	CASSSLDRVADTQYF
TRBV5-4	TRBD1	TRBJ2-5	few	TGTGCCAGCAGCGGAAGACAGGGGGCGGGGGAGACCCAGTACTTC	CASSGRQGAGETQYF
TRBV2	NA	TRBJ1-5	few	TGTGCCAGCACGGCTCCGGGAGGGGATGGTGGCAATCAGCCCCAGCATTTT	CASTAPGGDGGNQPQHF
TRBV7-2	NA	TRBJ2-7	many	TGTGCCAGCAGCCAGGCAGCCTACGAGCAGTACTTC	CASSQAAYEQYF
TRBV15	TRBD2	TRBJ2-1	few	TGTGCCACCAGCAGAGACCAATGGACTAGCGGGATCGATGAGCAGTTCTTC	CATSRDQWTSGIDEQFF
TRBV7-8	TRBD2	TRBJ2-3	few	TGTGCCAGCAGCCCCCGTCCGGGACTAGCGGTCTCAGATACGCAGTATTTT	CASSPRPGLAVSDTQYF
TRBV6-5	NA	TRBJ1-2	NA	TGTGCCAGCAGTTTCCGGGGAAGTGGCTACACCTTC	CASSFRGSGYTF
TRBV6-5	NA	TRBJ1-1	NA	TGTGCCAGCAGCCGCGGGCAAGAAGCTTTCTTT	CASSRGQEAFF
TRBV7-2	NA	TRBJ1-1	NA	TGTGCCAGCAGCTTAGACCGGACAGCCGATGAAGCTTTCTTT	CASSLDRTADEAFF
TRBV7-8	NA	TRBJ2-1	NA	TGTGCCAGCAGCTTAGAGGGGGATGAGCAGTTCTTC	CASSLEGDEQFF
TRBV29-1	NA	TRBJ2-2	few	TGCAGCGTTGAAAAGCGGTCGAACACCGGGGAGCTGTTTTTT	CSVEKRSNTGELFF
TRBV10-3	TRBD2	TRBJ2-2	few	TGTGCCATCAGCGGGGGGGCACCCGGGGAGCTGTTTTTT	CAISGGAPGELFF